The 3 T cell receptor beta chains below all came from one sample that was sequenced in a study of blood T cell repertoires in COVID-19. The table came from immunoSEQ multiplex PCR; TCRdb's copy has only in-frame clones and leaves some out. Seen here are a few hundred thousand clones, about 83% observed once, and the top ten hold roughly 6.4%. The sequencing input was peripheral blood. The receptor source for this set is a man aged 55 to 70 who had recovered from COVID-19.

The chain employs TRBV7-3 and TRBJ2-1, with D perhaps matching TRBD1 (7 bases). CDR3 length: 16 amino acids. Per the germline V gene, CDR1 is SGHTA and CDR2 is FQGTGA. Trimming took off 4 bases at V and 3 bases at J, with 16 bases between the two ends. CDR3 loop: CASSSQGGSYYNEQFF. The CDR3 DNA reads TGTGCCAGCAGCTCCCAGGGGGGTTCGTACTACAATGAGCAGTTCTTC.

The V gene is TRBV6-5, the J gene TRBJ2-7; 9 bases map to TRBD1. The J segment lost 3 bases and the V segment lost 10 bases, leaving 13 bases of the junction unmatched. The CDR3 extends over 15 amino acids. Germline assignment: CDR1 MNHEY and CDR2 SVGAGI. CDR3 in amino acids: CAIVQQGAVGYEQYF. In DNA form, the CDR3 reads TGTGCCATAGTCCAACAGGGGGCGGTCGGCTACGAGCAGTACTTC.

The chain is built from TRBV2 and TRBJ1-1; 9 positions agree with TRBD1. Germline V gene lookup returns CDR1 SNHLY and CDR2 FYNNEI. V shed 5 bases and J 5 bases; nucleotides not matched to a gene: 9. CDR3 length: 15 residues. This CDR3 is CASSLTTGGGTEAFF. The CDR3 coding sequence is TGTGCCAGCAGTCTAACCACAGGGGGCGGAACTGAAGCTTTCTTT.